The T cell receptor (beta chain) under discussion was sequenced for a study of blood T cell repertoires in COVID-19. Study summary: The United States, Italy and Spain provided the acute and convalescent COVID-19 samples. Sample material is recorded as cDNA or gDNA derived from T cells, B-cell-depleted T cells, or PBMCs.

The V gene's germline CDR1 is SGHTA and CDR2 FQGNSA. The V segment lost 2 bases and the J segment 3 bases; nucleotides outside the gene matches: 4. This CDR3 has 15 amino acids. The data were produced by immunoSEQ multiplex PCR, yet TCRdb's version contains in-frame clones alone and is incomplete. The profile shows approximately 170,000 clones, 65% to 85% of them singletons. The sample comprised peripheral blood. The V call is TRBV7-2, the J call TRBJ2-3; TRBD1 aligns across 8 bases. The sequence derives from a man aged 65 to 85 with active or convalescent COVID-19. This CDR3 is CASSLMQGATDTQYF. DNA for the CDR3: TGTGCCAGCAGCTTAATGCAGGGGGCAACAGATACGCAGTATTTT. The variable domain in full, with the rest retrieved from reference TRBV7-2 and TRBJ2-3, is GAGVSQSPSNKVTEKGKDVELRCDPISGHTALYWYRQSLGQGLEFLIYFQGNSAPDKSGLPSDRFSAERTGGSVSTLTIQRTQQEDSAVYLCASSLMQGATDTQYFGPGTRLTVL.